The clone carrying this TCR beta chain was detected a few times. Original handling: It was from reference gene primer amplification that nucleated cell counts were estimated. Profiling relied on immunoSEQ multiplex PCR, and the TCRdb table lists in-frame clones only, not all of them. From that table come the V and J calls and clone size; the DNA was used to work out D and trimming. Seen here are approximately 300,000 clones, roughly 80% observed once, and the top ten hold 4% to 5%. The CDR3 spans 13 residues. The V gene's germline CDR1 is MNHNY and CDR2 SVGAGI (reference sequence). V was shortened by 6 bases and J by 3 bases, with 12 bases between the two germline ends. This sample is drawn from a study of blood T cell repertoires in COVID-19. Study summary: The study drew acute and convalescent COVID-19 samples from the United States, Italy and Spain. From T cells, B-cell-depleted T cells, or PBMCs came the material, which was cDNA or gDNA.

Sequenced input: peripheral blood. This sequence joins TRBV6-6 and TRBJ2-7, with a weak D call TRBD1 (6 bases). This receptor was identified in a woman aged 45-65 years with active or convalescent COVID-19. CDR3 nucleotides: TGTGCCAGCAGGCAGACAGGATTCTACGAGCAGTACTTC. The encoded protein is CASRQTGFYEQYF.